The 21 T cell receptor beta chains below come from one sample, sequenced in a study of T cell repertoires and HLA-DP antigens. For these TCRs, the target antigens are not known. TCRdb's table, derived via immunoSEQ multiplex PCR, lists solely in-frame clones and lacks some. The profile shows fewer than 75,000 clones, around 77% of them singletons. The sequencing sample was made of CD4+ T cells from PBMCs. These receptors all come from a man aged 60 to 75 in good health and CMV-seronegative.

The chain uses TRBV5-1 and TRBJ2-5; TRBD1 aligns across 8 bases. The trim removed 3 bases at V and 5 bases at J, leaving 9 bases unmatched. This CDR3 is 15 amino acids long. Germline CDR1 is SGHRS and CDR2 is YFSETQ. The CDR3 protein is CASSSLTGAGETQYF. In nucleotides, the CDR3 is TGCGCCAGCAGCTCCTTGACAGGGGCGGGGGAGACCCAGTACTTC.

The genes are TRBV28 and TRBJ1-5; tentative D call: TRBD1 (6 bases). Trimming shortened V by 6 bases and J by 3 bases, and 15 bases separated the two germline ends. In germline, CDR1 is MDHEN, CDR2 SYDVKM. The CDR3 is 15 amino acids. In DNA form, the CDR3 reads TGTGCCAGCAGCAAGGGGGGAGAATTCAATCAGCCCCAGCATTTT. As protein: CASSKGGEFNQPQHF.

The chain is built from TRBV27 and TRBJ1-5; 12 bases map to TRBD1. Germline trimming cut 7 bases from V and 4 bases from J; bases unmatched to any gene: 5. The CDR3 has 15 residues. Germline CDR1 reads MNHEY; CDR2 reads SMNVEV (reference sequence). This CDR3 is CASKPGQGANQPQHF. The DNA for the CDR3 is TGTGCCAGCAAACCGGGACAGGGGGCGAATCAGCCCCAGCATTTT.

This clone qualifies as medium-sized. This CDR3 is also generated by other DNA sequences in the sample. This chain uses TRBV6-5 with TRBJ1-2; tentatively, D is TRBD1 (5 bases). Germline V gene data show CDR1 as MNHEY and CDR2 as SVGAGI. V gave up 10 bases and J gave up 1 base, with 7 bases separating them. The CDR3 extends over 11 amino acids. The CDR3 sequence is CATGGNYGYTF. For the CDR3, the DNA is TGTGCCACCGGGGGTAACTATGGCTACACCTTC.

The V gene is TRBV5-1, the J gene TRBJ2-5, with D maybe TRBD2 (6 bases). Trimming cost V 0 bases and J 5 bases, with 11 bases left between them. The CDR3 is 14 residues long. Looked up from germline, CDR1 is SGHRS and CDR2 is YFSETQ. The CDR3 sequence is CASSLGGVEETQYF. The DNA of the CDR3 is TGCGCCAGCAGCTTGGGGGGGGTCGAGGAGACCCAGTACTTC.

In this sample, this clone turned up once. The CDR3 reads CASSPGEGHEQYV. Here the CDR3 DNA reads TGTGCCAGCTCACCGGGGGAGGGACACGAGCAGTACGTC. The chain recombines TRBV18 with TRBJ2-7, with TRBD2 matching over 7 bases. The CDR3 length is 13 residues. With 3 bases clipped from V and 5 bases from J, the junction kept 4 bases outside the gene matches. Germline V lookup: CDR1 KGHSH, CDR2 LQKENI.

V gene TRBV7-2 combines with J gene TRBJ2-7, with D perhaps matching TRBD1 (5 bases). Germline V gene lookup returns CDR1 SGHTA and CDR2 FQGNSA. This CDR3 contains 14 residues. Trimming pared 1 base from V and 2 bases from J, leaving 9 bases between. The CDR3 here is CASSLDPGTYEQYV. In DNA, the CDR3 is TGTGCCAGCAGCTTAGATCCAGGGACCTACGAGCAGTACGTC.

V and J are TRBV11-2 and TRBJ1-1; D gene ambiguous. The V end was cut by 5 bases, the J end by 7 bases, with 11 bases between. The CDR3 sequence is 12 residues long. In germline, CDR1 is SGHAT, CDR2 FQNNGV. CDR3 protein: CASSLDRGEAFF. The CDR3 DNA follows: TGTGCCAGCAGCCTCGATAGAGGTGAAGCTTTCTTT. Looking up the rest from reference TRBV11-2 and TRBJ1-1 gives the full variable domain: EAGVAQSPRYKIIEKRQSVAFWCNPISGHATLYWYQQILGQGPKLLIQFQNNGVVDDSQLPKDRFSAERLKGVDSTLKIQPAKLEDSAVYLCASSLDRGEAFFGQGTRLTVV.

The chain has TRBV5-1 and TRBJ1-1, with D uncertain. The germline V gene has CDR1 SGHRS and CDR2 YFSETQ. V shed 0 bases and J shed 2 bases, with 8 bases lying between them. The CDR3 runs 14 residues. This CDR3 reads CASSLEVGNTEAFF. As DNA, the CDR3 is TGCGCCAGCAGCTTGGAGGTCGGTAACACTGAAGCTTTCTTT.

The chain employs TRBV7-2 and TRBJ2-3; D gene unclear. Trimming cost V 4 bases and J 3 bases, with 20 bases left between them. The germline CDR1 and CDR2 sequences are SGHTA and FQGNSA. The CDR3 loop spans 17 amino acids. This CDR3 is CASSSMWGKEWTDTQYF. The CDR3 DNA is TGTGCCAGCAGCTCCATGTGGGGAAAGGAGTGGACAGATACGCAGTATTTT.

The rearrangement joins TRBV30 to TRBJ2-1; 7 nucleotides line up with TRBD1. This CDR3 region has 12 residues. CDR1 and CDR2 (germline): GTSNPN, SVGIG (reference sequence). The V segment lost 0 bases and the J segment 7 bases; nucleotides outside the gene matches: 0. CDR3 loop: CAWSVQGNEQFF. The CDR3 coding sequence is TGTGCCTGGAGTGTACAGGGGAATGAGCAGTTCTTC.

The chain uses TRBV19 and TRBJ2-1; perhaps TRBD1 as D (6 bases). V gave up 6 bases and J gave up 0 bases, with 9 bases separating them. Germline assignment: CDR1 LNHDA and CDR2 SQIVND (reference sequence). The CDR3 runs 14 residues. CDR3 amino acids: CASSQGSSYNEQFF. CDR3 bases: TGTGCCAGTAGCCAGGGGAGCTCCTACAATGAGCAGTTCTTC.

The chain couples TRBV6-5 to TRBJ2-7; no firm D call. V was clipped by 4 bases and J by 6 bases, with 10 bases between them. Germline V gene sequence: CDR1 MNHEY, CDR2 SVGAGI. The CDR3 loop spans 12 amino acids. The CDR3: CASSSPPGEQYV. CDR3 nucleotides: TGTGCCAGCAGTTCCCCCCCCGGCGAGCAGTACGTC.

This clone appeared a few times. The CDR3 DNA sequence: TGTGCCAGTAGTATAGATACGACAGTAAACGTTTACAATGAGCAGTTCTTC. It yields the protein CASSIDTTVNVYNEQFF. This chain uses TRBV19 with TRBJ2-1, with D perhaps TRBD1 (5 bases). Germline CDR1 reads LNHDA; CDR2 reads SQIVND (reference sequence). This CDR3 contains 17 residues. The V end was cut by 0 bases, the J end by 4 bases, with 16 bases between.

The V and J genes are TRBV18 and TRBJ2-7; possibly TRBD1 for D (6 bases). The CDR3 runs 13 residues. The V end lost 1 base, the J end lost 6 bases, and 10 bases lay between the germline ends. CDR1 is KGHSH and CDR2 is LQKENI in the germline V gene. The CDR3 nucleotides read TGTGCCAGCTCACCACAGGGGGTGGGCGAGCAGTACTTC. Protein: CASSPQGVGEQYF. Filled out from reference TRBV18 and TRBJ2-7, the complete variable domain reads NAGVMQNPRHLVRRRGQEARLRCSPMKGHSHVYWYRQLPEEGLKFMVYLQKENIIDESGMPKERFSAEFPKEGPSILRIQQVVRGDSAAYFCASSPQGVGEQYFGPGTRLTVT.

The CDR3 reads CASSMILAGAKNIQYF. The DNA for the CDR3 is TGTGCCAGCAGCATGATTCTAGCGGGAGCCAAAAACATTCAGTACTTC. The genes are TRBV21-1 and TRBJ2-4; TRBD2, the table's D call, lacks a check against the DNA. TRBV21-1 represents a pseudogene. The CDR3 runs to 16 residues.

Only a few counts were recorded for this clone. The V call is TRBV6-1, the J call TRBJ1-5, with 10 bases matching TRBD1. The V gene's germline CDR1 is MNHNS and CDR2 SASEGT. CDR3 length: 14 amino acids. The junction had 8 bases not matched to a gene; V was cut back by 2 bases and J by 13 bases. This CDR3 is CASSEIPGTGEQHF. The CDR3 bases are TGTGCCAGCAGTGAAATCCCGGGGACAGGGGAGCAGCATTTT.

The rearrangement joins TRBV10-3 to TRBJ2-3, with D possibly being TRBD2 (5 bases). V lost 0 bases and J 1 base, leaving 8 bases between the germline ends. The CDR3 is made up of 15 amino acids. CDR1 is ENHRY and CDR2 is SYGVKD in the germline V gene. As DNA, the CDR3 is TGTGCCATCAGTGAGTCTCAGGAGGGCACAGATACGCAGTATTTT. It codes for CAISESQEGTDTQYF.

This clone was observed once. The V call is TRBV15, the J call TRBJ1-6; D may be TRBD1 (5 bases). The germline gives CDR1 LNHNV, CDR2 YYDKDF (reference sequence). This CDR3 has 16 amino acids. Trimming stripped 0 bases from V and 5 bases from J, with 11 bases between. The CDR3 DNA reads TGTGCCACCAGCAGAGATATAGGGGATGATAATTCACCCCTCCACTTT. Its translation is CATSRDIGDDNSPLHF.

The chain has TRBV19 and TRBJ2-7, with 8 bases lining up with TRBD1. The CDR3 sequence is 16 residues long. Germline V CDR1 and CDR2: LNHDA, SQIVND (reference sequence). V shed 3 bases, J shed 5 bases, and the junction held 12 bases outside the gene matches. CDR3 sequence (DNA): TGTGCCAGTAGTATTTGTTGGACAGGGACTCACCACGAGCAGTACGTC. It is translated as CASSICWTGTHHEQYV.

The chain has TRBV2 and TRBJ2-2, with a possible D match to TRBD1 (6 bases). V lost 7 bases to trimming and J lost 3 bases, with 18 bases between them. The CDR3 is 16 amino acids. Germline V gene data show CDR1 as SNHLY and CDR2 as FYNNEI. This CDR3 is CASKPPRGDDTGELFF. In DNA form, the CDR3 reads TGTGCCAGCAAGCCCCCCAGGGGCGATGACACCGGGGAGCTGTTTTTT.